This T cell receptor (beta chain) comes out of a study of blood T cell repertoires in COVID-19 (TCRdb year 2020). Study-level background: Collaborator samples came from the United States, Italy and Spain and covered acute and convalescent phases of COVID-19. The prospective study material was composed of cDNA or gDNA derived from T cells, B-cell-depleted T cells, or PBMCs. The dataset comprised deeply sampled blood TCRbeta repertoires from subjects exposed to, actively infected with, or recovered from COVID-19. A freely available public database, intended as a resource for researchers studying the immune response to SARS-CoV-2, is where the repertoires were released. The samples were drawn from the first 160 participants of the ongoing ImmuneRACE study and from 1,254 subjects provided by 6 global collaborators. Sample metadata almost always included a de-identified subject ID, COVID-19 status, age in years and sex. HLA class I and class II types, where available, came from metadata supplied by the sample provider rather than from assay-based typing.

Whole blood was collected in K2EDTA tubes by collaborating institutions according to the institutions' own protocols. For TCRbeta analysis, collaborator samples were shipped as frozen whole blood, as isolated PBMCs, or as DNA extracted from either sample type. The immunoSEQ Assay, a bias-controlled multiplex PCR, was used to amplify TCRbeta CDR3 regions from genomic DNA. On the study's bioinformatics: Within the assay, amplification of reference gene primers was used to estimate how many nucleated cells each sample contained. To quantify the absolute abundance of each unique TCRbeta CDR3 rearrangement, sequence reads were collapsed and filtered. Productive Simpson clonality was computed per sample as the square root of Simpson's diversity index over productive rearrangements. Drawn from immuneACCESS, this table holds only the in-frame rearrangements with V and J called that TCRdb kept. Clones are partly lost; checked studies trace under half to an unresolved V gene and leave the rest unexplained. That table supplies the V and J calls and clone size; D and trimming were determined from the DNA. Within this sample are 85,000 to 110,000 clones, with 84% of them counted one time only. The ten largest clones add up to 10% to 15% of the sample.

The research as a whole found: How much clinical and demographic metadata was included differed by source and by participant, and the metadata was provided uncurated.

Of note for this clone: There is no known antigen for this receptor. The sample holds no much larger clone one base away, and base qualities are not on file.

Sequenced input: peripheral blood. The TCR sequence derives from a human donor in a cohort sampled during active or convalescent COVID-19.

Here the CDR3 is given as CASSQVRGTEAFF. The nucleotide sequence reads as follows: TGTGCCAGCAGCCAAGTAAGAGGCACTGAAGCTTTCTTT. Recombination linked TRBV3-1 (or the pseudogene TRBV3-2) to TRBJ1-1; the D gene assignment is ambiguous. CDR1 LGHDT and CDR2 YNNKEL are derived from the germline V gene (reference sequence). V was cut back by 1 base and J by 4 bases, leaving a gap of 7 bases between them. Reading from cysteine to phenylalanine, the CDR3 counts 13 amino acids. The retained sequence is limited to the CDR3, 39 bases, with the frame set at the first base.